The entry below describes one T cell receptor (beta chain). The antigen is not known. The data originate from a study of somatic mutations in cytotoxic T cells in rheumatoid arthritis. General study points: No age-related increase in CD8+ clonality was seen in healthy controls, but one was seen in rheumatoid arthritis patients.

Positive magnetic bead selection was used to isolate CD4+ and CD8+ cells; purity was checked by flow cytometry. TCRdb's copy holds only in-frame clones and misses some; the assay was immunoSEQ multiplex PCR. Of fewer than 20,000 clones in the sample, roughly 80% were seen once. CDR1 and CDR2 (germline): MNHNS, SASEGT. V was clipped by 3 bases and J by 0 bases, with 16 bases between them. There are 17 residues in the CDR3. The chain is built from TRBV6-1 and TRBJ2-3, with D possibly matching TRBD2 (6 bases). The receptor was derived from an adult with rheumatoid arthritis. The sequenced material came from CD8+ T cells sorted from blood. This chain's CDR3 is CASSDILSGTSTDTQYF. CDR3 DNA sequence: TGTGCCAGCAGTGACATTCTTAGCGGCACTAGCACAGATACGCAGTATTTT.